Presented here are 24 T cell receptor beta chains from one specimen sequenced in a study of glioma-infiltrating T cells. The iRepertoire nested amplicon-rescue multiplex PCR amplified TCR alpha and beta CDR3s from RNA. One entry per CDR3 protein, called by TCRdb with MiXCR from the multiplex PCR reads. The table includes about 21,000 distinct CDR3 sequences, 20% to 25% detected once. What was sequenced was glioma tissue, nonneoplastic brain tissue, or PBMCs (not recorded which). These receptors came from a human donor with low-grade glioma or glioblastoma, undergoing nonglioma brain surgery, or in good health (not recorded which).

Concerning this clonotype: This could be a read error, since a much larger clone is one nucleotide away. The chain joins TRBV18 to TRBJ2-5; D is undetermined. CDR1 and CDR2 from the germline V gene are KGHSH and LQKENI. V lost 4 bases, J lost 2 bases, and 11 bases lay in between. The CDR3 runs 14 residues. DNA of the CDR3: TGTGCCAGCTCACACGGTCCAACTCAAGAGACCCAGTACTTC. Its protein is CASSHGPTQETQYF.

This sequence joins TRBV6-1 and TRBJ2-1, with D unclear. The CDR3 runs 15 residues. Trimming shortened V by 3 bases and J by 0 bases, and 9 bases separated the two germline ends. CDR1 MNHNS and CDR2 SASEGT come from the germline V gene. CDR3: CASSDLFSSYNEQFF. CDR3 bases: TGTGCCAGCAGTGATCTGTTTAGCTCCTACAATGAGCAGTTCTTC.

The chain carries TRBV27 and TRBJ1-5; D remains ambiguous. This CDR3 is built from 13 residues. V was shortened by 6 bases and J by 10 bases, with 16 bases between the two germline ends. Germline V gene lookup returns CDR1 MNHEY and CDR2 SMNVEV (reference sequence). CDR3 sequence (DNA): TGTGCCAGCAGGGGCGTTCTGGATCGACCCCAGCATTTT. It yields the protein CASRGVLDRPQHF.

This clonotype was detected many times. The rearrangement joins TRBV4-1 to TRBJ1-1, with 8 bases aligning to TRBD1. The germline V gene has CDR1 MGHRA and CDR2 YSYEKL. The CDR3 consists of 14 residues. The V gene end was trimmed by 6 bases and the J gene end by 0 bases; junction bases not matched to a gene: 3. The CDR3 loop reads CASSRTGMNTEAFF. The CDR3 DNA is TGCGCCAGCAGTAGGACAGGGATGAACACTGAAGCTTTCTTT.

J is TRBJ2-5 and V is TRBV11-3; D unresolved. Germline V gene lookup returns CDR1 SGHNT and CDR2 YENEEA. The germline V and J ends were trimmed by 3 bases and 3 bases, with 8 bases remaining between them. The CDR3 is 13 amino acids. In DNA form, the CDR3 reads TGTGCCAGCAGCTTGAGCTGGGAAGAGACCCAGTACTTC. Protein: CASSLSWEETQYF. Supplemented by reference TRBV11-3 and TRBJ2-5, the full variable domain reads EAGVVQSPRYKIIEKKQPVAFWCNPISGHNTLYWYLQNLGQGPELLIRYENEEAVDDSQLPKDRFSAERLKGVDSTLKIQPAELGDSAVYLCASSLSWEETQYFGPGTRLLVL.

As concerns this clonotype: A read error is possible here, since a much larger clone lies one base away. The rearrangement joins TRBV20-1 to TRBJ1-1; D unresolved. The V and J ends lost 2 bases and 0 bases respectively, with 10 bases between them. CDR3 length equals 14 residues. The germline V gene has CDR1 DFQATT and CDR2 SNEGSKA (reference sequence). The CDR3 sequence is CSARIDTMNTEAFF. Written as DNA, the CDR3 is TGCAGTGCTAGAATAGACACCATGAACACTGAAGCTTTCTTT.

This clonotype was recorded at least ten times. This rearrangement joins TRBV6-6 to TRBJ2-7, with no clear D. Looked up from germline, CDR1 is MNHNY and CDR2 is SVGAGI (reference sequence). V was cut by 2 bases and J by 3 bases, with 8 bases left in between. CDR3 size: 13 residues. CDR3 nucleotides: TGTGCCAGCAGTTACGCCCCAGGCTACGAGCAGTACTTC. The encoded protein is CASSYAPGYEQYF.

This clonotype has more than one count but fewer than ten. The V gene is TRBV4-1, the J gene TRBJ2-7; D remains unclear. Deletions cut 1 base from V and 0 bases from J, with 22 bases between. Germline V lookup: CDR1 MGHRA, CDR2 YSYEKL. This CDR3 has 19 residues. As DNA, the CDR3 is TGCGCCAGCAGCCAAGCAATCGGCGAGAGGCGAACTCTCTCCTACGAGCAGTACTTC. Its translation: CASSQAIGERRTLSYEQYF.

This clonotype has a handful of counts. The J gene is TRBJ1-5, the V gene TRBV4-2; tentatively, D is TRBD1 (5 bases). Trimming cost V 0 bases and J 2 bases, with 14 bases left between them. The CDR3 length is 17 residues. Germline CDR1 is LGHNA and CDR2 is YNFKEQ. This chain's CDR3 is CASSQDVGQGGNQPQHF. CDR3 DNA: TGTGCCAGCAGCCAAGATGTCGGGCAGGGAGGCAATCAGCCCCAGCATTTT.

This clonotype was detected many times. The DNA of the CDR3 is TGTGCCAGCAGCCAAGGGAGCGTCACTAAATACAATGAGCAGTTCTTC. It codes for CASSQGSVTKYNEQFF. J is TRBJ2-1 and V is TRBV4-2, with D uncertain. Trimming removed 1 base at V and 4 bases at J, with 14 bases between. The CDR3 has 16 amino acids. Germline CDR1 reads LGHNA; CDR2 reads YNFKEQ.

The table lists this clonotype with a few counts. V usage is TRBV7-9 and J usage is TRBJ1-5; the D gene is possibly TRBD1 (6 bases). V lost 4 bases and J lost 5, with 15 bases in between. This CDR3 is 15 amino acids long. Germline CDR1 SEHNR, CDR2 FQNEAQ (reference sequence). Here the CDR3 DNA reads TGTGCCAGCAGCTCAATCGGACAGACGGATCAGCCCCAGCATTTT. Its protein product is CASSSIGQTDQPQHF.

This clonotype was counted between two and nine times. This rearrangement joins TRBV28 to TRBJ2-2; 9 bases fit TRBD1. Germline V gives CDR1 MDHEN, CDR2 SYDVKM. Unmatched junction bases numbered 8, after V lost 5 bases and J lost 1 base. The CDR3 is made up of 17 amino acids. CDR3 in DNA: TGTGCCAGCAGTATCACTCCGGGACAGGGGAACACCGGGGAGCTGTTTTTT. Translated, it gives CASSITPGQGNTGELFF.

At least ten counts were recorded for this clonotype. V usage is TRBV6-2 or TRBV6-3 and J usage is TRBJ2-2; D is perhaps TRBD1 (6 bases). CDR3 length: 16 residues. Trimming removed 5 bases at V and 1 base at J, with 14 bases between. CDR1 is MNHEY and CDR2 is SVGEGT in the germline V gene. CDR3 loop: CASSQDPTGNTGELFF. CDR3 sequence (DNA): TGTGCCAGCAGTCAAGACCCGACAGGGAACACCGGGGAGCTGTTTTTT.

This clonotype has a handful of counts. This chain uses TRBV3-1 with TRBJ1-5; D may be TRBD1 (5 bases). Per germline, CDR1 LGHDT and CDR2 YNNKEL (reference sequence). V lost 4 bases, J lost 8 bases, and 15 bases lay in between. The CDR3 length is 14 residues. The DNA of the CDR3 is TGTGCCAGCAGCCGCGGGACGATCATGAAGCCCCAGCATTTT. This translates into CASSRGTIMKPQHF.

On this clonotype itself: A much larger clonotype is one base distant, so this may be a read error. The CDR3 protein is CASSHTPTGRSGNTIYF. CDR3 nucleotide sequence: TGTGCCAGCAGCCATACCCCGACAGGTCGGTCTGGAAACACCATATATTTT. V is TRBV7-2 and J is TRBJ1-3; tentative D call: TRBD1 (6 bases). V dropped 5 bases and J dropped 1 base, with 18 bases sitting between them. This CDR3 is 17 amino acids long. Germline assignment: CDR1 SGHTA and CDR2 FQGNSA. The variable domain in full, with the rest retrieved from reference TRBV7-2 and TRBJ1-3, is GAGVSQSPSNKVTEKGKDVELRCDPISGHTALYWYRQSLGQGLEFLIYFQGNSAPDKSGLPSDRFSAERTGGSVSTLTIQRTQQEDSAVYLCASSHTPTGRSGNTIYFGEGSWLTVV.

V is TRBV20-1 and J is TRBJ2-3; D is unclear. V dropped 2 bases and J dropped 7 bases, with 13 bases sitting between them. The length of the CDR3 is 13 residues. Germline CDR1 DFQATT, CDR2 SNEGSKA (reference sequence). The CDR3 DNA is TGCAGTGCTAGATGGGTGGGCCTGTATACGCAGTATTTT. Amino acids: CSARWVGLYTQYF.

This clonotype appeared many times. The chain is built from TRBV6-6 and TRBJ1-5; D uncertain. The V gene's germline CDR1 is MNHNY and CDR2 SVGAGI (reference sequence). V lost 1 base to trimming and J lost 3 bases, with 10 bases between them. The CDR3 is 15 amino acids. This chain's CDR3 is CASSYLMGYNQPQHF. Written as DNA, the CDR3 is TGTGCCAGCAGTTACTTGATGGGGTACAATCAGCCCCAGCATTTT.

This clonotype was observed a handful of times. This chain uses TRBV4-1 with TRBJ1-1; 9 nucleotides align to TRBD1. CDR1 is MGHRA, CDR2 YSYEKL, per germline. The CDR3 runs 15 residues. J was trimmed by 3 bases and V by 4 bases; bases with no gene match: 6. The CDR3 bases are TGCGCCAGCAGCCGAAGACAGGGGGAGTACACTGAAGCTTTCTTT. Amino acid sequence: CASSRRQGEYTEAFF.

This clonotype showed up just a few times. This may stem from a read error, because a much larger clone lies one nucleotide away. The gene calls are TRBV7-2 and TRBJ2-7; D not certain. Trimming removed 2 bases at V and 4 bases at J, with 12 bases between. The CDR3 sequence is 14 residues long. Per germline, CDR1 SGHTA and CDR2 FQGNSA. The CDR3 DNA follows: TGTGCCAGCAGCTTATGGGTTATAGGTTACGAGCAGTACTTC. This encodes CASSLWVIGYEQYF.

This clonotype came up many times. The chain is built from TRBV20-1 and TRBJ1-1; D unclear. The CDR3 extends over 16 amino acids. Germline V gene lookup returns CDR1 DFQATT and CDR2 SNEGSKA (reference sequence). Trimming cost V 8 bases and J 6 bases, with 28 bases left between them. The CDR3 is CSSSPLSSRGEAEAFF. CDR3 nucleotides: TGCAGTTCATCCCCCCTGAGCTCCCGGGGAGAAGCTGAAGCTTTCTTT.

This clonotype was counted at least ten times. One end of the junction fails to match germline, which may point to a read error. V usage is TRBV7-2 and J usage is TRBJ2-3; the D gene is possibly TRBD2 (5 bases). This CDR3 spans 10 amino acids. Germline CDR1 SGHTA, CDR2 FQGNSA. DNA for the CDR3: TGTGCCAGCAGCTTAGGAGGGCCGGATTTT. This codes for CASSLGGPDF.

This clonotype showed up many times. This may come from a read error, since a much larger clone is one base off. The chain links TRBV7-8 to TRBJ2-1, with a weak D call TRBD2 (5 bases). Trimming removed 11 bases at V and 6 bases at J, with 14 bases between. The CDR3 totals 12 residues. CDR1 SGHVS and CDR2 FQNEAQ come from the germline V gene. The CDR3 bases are TGTGCCCGCACCCCCGGAGGCAATGAGCAGTTCTTC. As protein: CARTPGGNEQFF.

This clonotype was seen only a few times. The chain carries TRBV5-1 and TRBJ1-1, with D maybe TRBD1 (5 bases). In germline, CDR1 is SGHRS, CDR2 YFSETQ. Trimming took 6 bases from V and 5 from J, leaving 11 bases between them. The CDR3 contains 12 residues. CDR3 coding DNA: TGCGCCAGCACTCAGGGCGGGACTGAAGCTTTCTTT. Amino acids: CASTQGGTEAFF.

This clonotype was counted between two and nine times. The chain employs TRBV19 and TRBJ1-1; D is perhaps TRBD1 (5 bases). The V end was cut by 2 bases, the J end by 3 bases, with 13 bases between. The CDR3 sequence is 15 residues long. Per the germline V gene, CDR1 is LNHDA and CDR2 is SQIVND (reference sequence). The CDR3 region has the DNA TGTGCCAGTAGTATAAGGGCAGGGTGGGACACTGAAGCTTTCTTT. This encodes CASSIRAGWDTEAFF.